Here is one TCR beta chain with its context. The antigen remains undetermined. Data came from immunoSEQ multiplex PCR; TCRdb stores just in-frame clones and leaves some out. The repertoire holds about 77,000 clones, with around 86% as singletons. The germline gives CDR1 SGDLS, CDR2 YYNGEE. J was trimmed by 4 bases and V by 4 bases; bases with no gene match: 8. The CDR3 length is 15 residues. People who had autoimmune disease history or systemic immunosuppression were excluded. This sample is drawn from a study of OX40 agonist ivuxolimab in advanced cancers. Study details: A mean age of 60 years, range about 23 to 90, was recorded, and approximately 80% were male. Prior anti-PD-1, anti-PD-L1 or anti-CTLA-4 therapy did not bar entry, and 40% to 45% had some.

The study's findings and limits: There was clonal expansion of CD4+ and CD8+ blood T cells by week 6 at 0.1 to 3.0 mg/kg.

J is TRBJ2-1 and V is TRBV9; 7 bases align to TRBD1. The receptor comes from an adult with an advanced solid tumor such as melanoma, head and neck, liver or kidney cancer. The input for sequencing was CD4+ or CD8+ T cells sorted from blood, taken in a trial of the OX40 agonist ivuxolimab. The CDR3 bases are TGTGCCAGCAGCCCTGGGACAGACAAATACAATGAGCAGTTCTTC. Translating it yields CASSPGTDKYNEQFF.